One sample yielded the 29 T cell receptor beta chains listed below, sequenced in a study of blood T cell repertoires in COVID-19. The table came from immunoSEQ multiplex PCR; TCRdb's copy has only in-frame clones and leaves some out. This table holds a few hundred thousand clones, around nine tenths found once. The sequenced material came from PBMCs or T cells enriched from blood (not recorded which). Receptors originate from a woman aged 40 to 50 who had recovered from COVID-19.

On this clone: The junction does not match germline at one end; this may be a read error. V usage is TRBV5-1 and J usage is TRBJ1-2, with D perhaps matching TRBD1 (6 bases). From germline, CDR1 is SGHRS and CDR2 YFSETQ. This CDR3 is 15 amino acids long. The CDR3 spells CASSLDRDEIYGSTF. Written as DNA, the CDR3 is TGCGCCAGCAGCTTGGACAGGGACGAAATCTATGGCTCCACCTTC.

The count of this clone is one. The chain uses TRBV28 and TRBJ2-7; D perhaps matches TRBD1 (5 bases). With 4 bases removed from V and 0 bases from J, the gap between germline ends came to 31 bases. Germline CDR1 is MDHEN and CDR2 is SYDVKM. The CDR3 spans 21 residues. The CDR3 DNA follows: TGTGCCAGCAGTTCACCCTACATCCACACAGGAACCCCTTCTAGCTCCTACGAGCAGTACTTC. It yields the protein CASSSPYIHTGTPSSSYEQYF.

The chain carries TRBV5-1 and TRBJ2-7; the match to TRBD2 covers 8 bases. V lost 0 bases, J lost 3 bases, and 11 bases stayed unmatched. The germline V gene encodes CDR1 SGHRS and CDR2 YFSETQ. The CDR3 length is 17 residues. In nucleotides, the CDR3 is TGCGCCAGCAGCTTGGCCGGCCTAGCGGGCCCTGACTACGAGCAGTACTTC. Encoded protein: CASSLAGLAGPDYEQYF.

A single count supports this clone. This chain connects TRBV5-1 to TRBJ1-1; D is uncertain. The CDR3 contains 16 residues. V lost 0 bases and J 1 base, leaving 13 bases between the germline ends. The germline V gene has CDR1 SGHRS and CDR2 YFSETQ. DNA of the CDR3: TGCGCCAGCAGCTTGGAGATAAGAGGCGAGAACACTGAAGCTTTCTTT. Its translation: CASSLEIRGENTEAFF. Full variable domain (remainder filled in from reference TRBV5-1 and TRBJ1-1): KAGVTQTPRYLIKTRGQQVTLSCSPISGHRSVSWYQQTPGQGLQFLFEYFSETQRNKGNFPGRFSGRQFSNSRSEMNVSTLELGDSALYLCASSLEIRGENTEAFFGQGTRLTVV.

The chain carries TRBV7-8 and TRBJ1-2; no clear D. Germline CDR1 reads SGHVS; CDR2 reads FQNEAQ. Trimming removed 3 bases from V and 0 bases from J, with 17 bases in between. The CDR3 consists of 17 residues. The CDR3 sequence: CASSLEGLGSPNYGYTF. Written as DNA, the CDR3 is TGTGCCAGCAGCTTGGAAGGACTGGGGTCTCCTAACTATGGCTACACCTTC.

Concerning this clone itself: Other DNA sequences in this sample translate to the same CDR3. The V call is TRBV28, the J call TRBJ1-1; D not certain. V lost 3 bases and J 4 bases, leaving 6 bases between the germline ends. Germline assignment: CDR1 MDHEN and CDR2 SYDVKM. The CDR3 is 12 residues long. CDR3 sequence reads: CASSLQVTEAFF. The CDR3 DNA is TGTGCCAGCAGTTTGCAGGTCACTGAAGCTTTCTTT.

V gene TRBV4-1 combines with J gene TRBJ1-1, with a tentative D call TRBD1 (5 bases). CDR3 length: 14 residues. Germline V gives CDR1 MGHRA, CDR2 YSYEKL. Trimming removed 3 bases from V and 1 base from J, with 9 bases in between. CDR3 coding DNA: TGCGCCAGCAGCCACCGTACAGGGAACACTGAAGCTTTCTTT. Translating gives CASSHRTGNTEAFF.

V usage is TRBV4-1 and J usage is TRBJ1-2; the D is unclear. This CDR3 has 14 amino acids. Germline assignment: CDR1 MGHRA and CDR2 YSYEKL. Trimming shortened V by 6 bases and J by 2 bases, and 13 bases separated the two germline ends. The CDR3 sequence: CASRREGGNYGYTF. The CDR3 nucleotides read TGCGCCAGCAGGCGAGAGGGAGGGAACTATGGCTACACCTTC.

This clone was counted between two and nine times. The genes are TRBV29-1 and TRBJ2-3, with 9 bases that match TRBD1. The germline CDR1 and CDR2 sequences are SQVTM and ANQGSEA. Losses at the gene ends were 0 bases for V and 2 bases for J; bases not matched to a gene: 9. The CDR3 consists of 17 residues. CDR3 amino acids: CSVEDPFGQGHTDTQYF. DNA for the CDR3: TGCAGCGTTGAAGATCCGTTTGGACAGGGGCACACAGATACGCAGTATTTT.

The chain is built from TRBV5-6 and TRBJ1-2; D gene unclear. The V gene's germline CDR1 is SGHDT and CDR2 YYEEEE. The CDR3 consists of 15 residues. Between the trimmed V and J ends, which lost 2 bases and 0 bases, there was a span of 11 bases. CDR3 in amino acids: CASSFLQVSNYGYTF. In nucleotides, the CDR3 is TGTGCCAGCAGCTTCCTTCAGGTTTCTAACTATGGCTACACCTTC.

This chain links TRBV4-1 with TRBJ1-5; D unresolved. Germline V gene lookup returns CDR1 MGHRA and CDR2 YSYEKL. The length of the CDR3 is 16 residues. V lost 4 bases and J 0 bases, leaving 13 bases between the germline ends. CDR3 nucleotides: TGCGCCAGCAGCCTCAAACCAGAATATAGCAATCAGCCCCAGCATTTT. The encoded protein is CASSLKPEYSNQPQHF.

V is TRBV28 and J is TRBJ2-7, with TRBD1 matching over 8 bases. V was clipped by 5 bases and J by 3 bases; unmatched bases: 12. The germline gives CDR1 MDHEN, CDR2 SYDVKM. The CDR3 spans 16 residues. The CDR3 region has the DNA TGTGCCAGCAGTCTTAAGACAGGGGTCGCATACTACGAGCAGTACTTC. Translation gives CASSLKTGVAYYEQYF. The whole variable domain, remainder taken from reference TRBV28 and TRBJ2-7, is DVKVTQSSRYLVKRTGEKVFLECVQDMDHENMFWYRQDPGLGLRLIYFSYDVKMKEKGDIPEGYSVSREKKERFSLILESASTNQTSMYLCASSLKTGVAYYEQYFGPGTRLTVT.

The V call is TRBV10-1, the J call TRBJ2-3, with TRBD2 matching over 10 bases. V trimming: 0 bases; J trimming: 6 bases; junction bases outside the gene matches: 6. This CDR3 has 16 residues. The germline CDR1 and CDR2 sequences are WNHNN and SYGVQD (reference sequence). DNA for the CDR3: TGCGCCAGCAGTGAGTCGCAGCGGGGGGGCCCCGATACGCAGTATTTT. This gives the protein CASSESQRGGPDTQYF.

The chain links TRBV28 to TRBJ2-4; TRBD1 matches at 7 bases. Germline CDR1 and CDR2: MDHEN and SYDVKM. The V gene end was trimmed by 5 bases and the J gene end by 4 bases; junction bases not matched to a gene: 8. The CDR3 consists of 15 residues. The CDR3 is CASSVTGTAKNIQYF. CDR3 coding DNA: TGTGCCAGCAGTGTAACCGGGACAGCTAAAAACATTCAGTACTTC.

The genes are TRBV6-5 and TRBJ1-2; 8 nucleotides line up with TRBD1. The CDR3 is 12 residues long. V lost 9 bases and J lost 5; bases outside the gene matches: 5. From germline, CDR1 is MNHEY and CDR2 SVGAGI. CDR3 DNA: TGTGCCAGTTCGACAGGGGATTATGGCTACACCTTC. It translates to CASSTGDYGYTF.

The gene calls are TRBV24-1 and TRBJ2-3; 8 bases line up with TRBD2. V was pared by 6 bases and J by 5 bases, with 12 bases of the junction left unmatched. The germline gives CDR1 KGHDR, CDR2 SFDVKD. The CDR3 spans 16 residues. The CDR3 coding sequence is TGTGCCACCAGTCCCTACGGGAGGGGGGGGATAGATACGCAGTATTTT. It codes for CATSPYGRGGIDTQYF.

This rearrangement joins TRBV27 to TRBJ2-2; 7 bases agree with TRBD2. The V gene end was trimmed by 5 bases and the J gene end by 0 bases; junction bases not matched to a gene: 3. Germline V gives CDR1 MNHEY, CDR2 SMNVEV (reference sequence). The length of the CDR3 is 15 residues. The CDR3, as DNA: TGTGCCAGCAGTCTCCGGGGGGCGAACACCGGGGAGCTGTTTTTT. This codes for CASSLRGANTGELFF.

V and J are TRBV27 and TRBJ2-1, with TRBD2 matching 7 bases. CDR1 MNHEY and CDR2 SMNVEV come from the germline V gene (reference sequence). The V segment lost 6 bases and the J segment 0 bases; nucleotides outside the gene matches: 8. This CDR3 has 16 residues. This CDR3 is CASSASGWSSYNEQFF. The CDR3 DNA is TGTGCCAGCAGCGCTAGCGGTTGGAGCTCCTACAATGAGCAGTTCTTC.

The genes are TRBV11-1 and TRBJ1-1; 7 nucleotides agree with TRBD1. The trim removed 5 bases at V and 2 bases at J, leaving 5 bases unmatched. CDR1 and CDR2 (germline): SGHAT, FQDESV (reference sequence). This CDR3 is 14 amino acids long. The CDR3 bases are TGTGCCAGCAGCCCGGGACAGAGCAACACTGAAGCTTTCTTT. Translation gives CASSPGQSNTEAFF.

The gene calls are TRBV4-1 and TRBJ1-2; D possibly corresponds to TRBD1 (6 bases). V dropped 3 bases and J dropped 5 bases, with 16 bases sitting between them. Germline V lookup: CDR1 MGHRA, CDR2 YSYEKL. CDR3 size: 15 residues. In DNA form, the CDR3 reads TGCGCCAGCAGCCAGGGGGGGCGCGCAGATTATGGCTACACCTTC. Protein sequence: CASSQGGRADYGYTF.

About this clone: The sample contains more than one DNA sequence encoding this CDR3. The chain recombines TRBV29-1 with TRBJ1-2; D is possibly TRBD1 (6 bases). The CDR3 runs to 10 residues. Germline V gives CDR1 SQVTM, CDR2 ANQGSEA. Between the trimmed V and J ends, which lost 6 bases and 6 bases, there was a span of 8 bases. CDR3 sequence: CSVAGDGYTF. The CDR3 bases are TGCAGCGTCGCAGGGGATGGCTACACCTTC.

V and J are TRBV27 and TRBJ1-1; no reliable D call. V shed 10 bases and J shed 3 bases, with 12 bases lying between them. Germline V gene sequence: CDR1 MNHEY, CDR2 SMNVEV (reference sequence). CDR3 length equals 12 residues. CDR3 in DNA: TGTGCCACCGGGCCGCGGGACACTGAAGCTTTCTTT. It yields the protein CATGPRDTEAFF.

The chain couples TRBV5-4 to TRBJ2-4; TRBD1 matches 7 bases. With V trimmed by 5 bases and J by 6 bases, 8 bases remained unmatched. This CDR3 has 14 residues. CDR1 and CDR2 (germline): SGHNT, YYREEE (reference sequence). The CDR3: CASSVQGSRNIQYF. The CDR3 DNA is TGTGCCAGCAGTGTACAGGGGAGTCGAAACATTCAGTACTTC. The whole variable domain, remainder taken from reference TRBV5-4 and TRBJ2-4, is ETGVTQSPTHLIKTRGQQVTLRCSSQSGHNTVSWYQQALGQGPQFIFQYYREEENGRGNFPPRFSGLQFPNYSSELNVNALELDDSALYLCASSVQGSRNIQYFGAGTRLSVL.

This clone was detected only a few times. The chain carries TRBV29-1 and TRBJ2-2, with D perhaps TRBD1 (6 bases). This CDR3 is built from 15 residues. Germline CDR1 is SQVTM and CDR2 is ANQGSEA. Trimming pared 6 bases from V and 7 bases from J, leaving 21 bases between. CDR3 protein: CSVGQGLGVLGELFF. Here the CDR3 DNA reads TGCAGCGTGGGACAAGGACTTGGCGTCCTCGGGGAGCTGTTTTTT.

This clone was seen only a few times. The DNA for the CDR3 is TGTGCCACCAGCCTAGGACAGGACTACAATGAGCAGTTCTTC. It yields the protein CATSLGQDYNEQFF. The chain couples TRBV24-1 to TRBJ2-1; TRBD1 aligns across 7 bases. V was clipped by 7 bases and J by 3 bases; unmatched bases: 5. Germline V gene sequence: CDR1 KGHDR, CDR2 SFDVKD. The CDR3 length is 14 residues.

The chain carries TRBV24-1 and TRBJ2-5; 7 nucleotides align to TRBD2. Trimming took 2 bases from V and 5 from J; bases not matched to a gene: 10. CDR1 is KGHDR, CDR2 SFDVKD, per germline. The CDR3 has 16 residues. The CDR3 sequence: CATSDSGLVDLETQYF. For the CDR3, the DNA is TGTGCCACCAGTGATTCCGGACTAGTGGATCTGGAGACCCAGTACTTC.

V gene TRBV1 combines with J gene TRBJ2-7; the D call in the table, TRBD2, was not verified against the DNA. TRBV1 is listed as a pseudogene. The CDR3 loop spans 14 amino acids. The CDR3 loop reads CTSSPGLFSYEQYF. DNA for the CDR3: TGCACCAGCAGCCCCGGGTTATTCTCCTACGAGCAGTACTTC.

This sequence joins TRBV4-1 and TRBJ2-2; D remains unclear. The V gene lost 0 bases and the J gene lost 7 bases, with 12 bases spanning the gap. This CDR3 has 15 residues. Germline V lookup: CDR1 MGHRA, CDR2 YSYEKL. CDR3 DNA: TGCGCCAGCAGCCAAGAGCCCGACTGGCTCGGGGAGCTGTTTTTT. This codes for CASSQEPDWLGELFF.

V usage is TRBV2 and J usage is TRBJ1-5, with 10 bases identical to TRBD1. The CDR3 sequence is 15 residues long. Germline CDR1 reads SNHLY; CDR2 reads FYNNEI. V shed 1 base, J shed 6 bases, and the junction held 3 bases outside the gene matches. The CDR3 is CASSEGQGAGQPQHF. In DNA, the CDR3 is TGTGCCAGCAGTGAAGGACAGGGGGCTGGTCAGCCCCAGCATTTT.